A selection of T cell receptor beta chains follows, all from one sample in a study of CD8+ T cells in alopecia areata. The table came from immunoSEQ multiplex PCR; TCRdb's copy has only in-frame clones and leaves some out. In the table there are about 120,000 clones, 50% to 55% of which are singletons. This material consisted of CD4+ T cells sorted from blood, taken at week 4, from a patient treated with tofacitinib. The receptors were sampled from a human donor with alopecia areata. The CDR3 runs from the conserved cysteine through the conserved F or W. A D gene is named only where the DNA matches it firmly. Size is stated for part of the rows, as once, few or many counts, or as a class when the clone is expanded.

d_gene	abundance	j_gene	v_gene	CDR3nt	CDR3aa
.	.	TRBJ2-7	TRBV6-5	TGTGCCAGCAGGACCTCCTACGAGCAGTACTTC	CASRTSYEQYF
.	.	TRBJ2-1	TRBV23-1	TGCGCCAGCAGTCAATGGGCTCTTGTCGGGGGCTCCTACAATGAGCAGTTCTTC	CASSQWALVGGSYNEQFF
.	.	TRBJ1-2	TRBV28	TGTGCCAGCAGCTTCATGGTGGACGGCTACACCTTC	CASSFMVDGYTF
TRBD1	.	TRBJ2-1	TRBV30	TGTGCCTGGGGGACAGGGAGGTCCCGGGAGTTCTTC	CAWGTGRSREFF
.	once	TRBJ2-3	TRBV30	TGTGCCTGGAGTAAGGGGCCACTCACAGATACGCAGTATTTT	CAWSKGPLTDTQYF
.	.	TRBJ2-6	TRBV7-9	TGTGCCAGCAGCCCCTTGGACAGATCCGTCCTGACTTTC	CASSPLDRSVLTF
.	.	TRBJ2-6	TRBV5-1	TGCGCCAGCAGCTACACACTCCAGGGCTCTGGGGCCAACGTCCTGACTTTC	CASSYTLQGSGANVLTF
.	.	TRBJ2-7	TRBV29-1	TGCAGCGTTGCATCCTCTTGGGGCGAGCAGTACTTC	CSVASSWGEQYF
.	few	TRBJ1-1	TRBV19	TGTGCCAGTACCCCAGAAAACACTGAAGCTTTCTTT	CASTPENTEAFF
.	.	TRBJ1-4	TRBV6-5	TGTGCCAGCAGCCCGAGGGGGGGCTCAAATGAAAAACTGTTTTTT	CASSPRGGSNEKLFF
.	.	TRBJ1-1	TRBV29-1	TGCAGCACCAGACTCGGGGGGACTGAAGCTTTCTTT	CSTRLGGTEAFF
TRBD2	few	TRBJ2-1	TRBV29-1	TGCAGCGTTGAACTGAGGCTAGCGGGAGTAGGGGAGCAGTTCTTC	CSVELRLAGVGEQFF
TRBD2	.	TRBJ2-3	TRBV30	TGTGCCTGGACAGGAGGACTAGCGGGGCGGCGAGATACGCAGTATTTT	CAWTGGLAGRRDTQYF
TRBD2	few	TRBJ2-3	TRBV5-1	TGCGCCAGCAGCCGGACTAGCGGGGGAGATACGCAGTATTTT	CASSRTSGGDTQYF
.	.	TRBJ2-3	TRBV2	TGTGCCAGACGAGACTTAGTCTTTCGCACAGATACGCAGTATTTT	CARRDLVFRTDTQYF
.	.	TRBJ2-7	TRBV2	TGTGCCAGCAGGCCCCCTCCGACAGCCGAGCAGTACTTC	CASRPPPTAEQYF
.	few	TRBJ2-7	TRBV4-1	TGCGCCAGCAGCCAAGGGAAAGAGCAGTACTTC	CASSQGKEQYF
.	.	TRBJ2-3	TRBV29-1	TGCAGCGTTGGCGGACTAAATAAAGATACGCAGTATTTT	CSVGGLNKDTQYF
.	once	TRBJ2-3	TRBV30	TGTGCCTGGAGTTGGGGGCGCACAGATACGCAGTATTTT	CAWSWGRTDTQYF
.	once	TRBJ1-1	TRBV5-1	TGCGCCAGCAGCCTCATCCTGAACACTGAAGCTTTCTTT	CASSLILNTEAFF
.	few	TRBJ2-7	TRBV29-1	TGCAGCGTCCGGGGGTCCTACGAGCAGTACTTC	CSVRGSYEQYF
TRBD1	.	TRBJ2-1	TRBV2	TGTGCCAGCAGAGGACAGGAGAGCTCCTACAATGAGCAGTTCTTC	CASRGQESSYNEQFF
.	.	TRBJ1-2	TRBV30	TGTGCCTGGACGGGGGGAGTCTATGGCTACACCTTC	CAWTGGVYGYTF
TRBD2	.	TRBJ2-4	TRBV5-1	TGCGCCAGCAGTCCGGGAGGGGGAGGTGAAAACATTCAGTACTTC	CASSPGGGGENIQYF
.	.	TRBJ2-7	TRBV7-3	TGTGCCAGCAGCTCCGATCAACTCCACGAGCAGTACTTC	CASSSDQLHEQYF
TRBD2	.	TRBJ2-1	TRBV4-1	TGCGCCAGCAGCGGAGGGACTAGCGGGCCATCTTTCTCCTACAATGAGCAGTTCTTC	CASSGGTSGPSFSYNEQFF
.	.	TRBJ1-1	TRBV25-1	TGTGCCAGCAGTGAAAACGGAGGGATCACTGAAGCTTTCTTT	CASSENGGITEAFF
.	.	TRBJ2-3	TRBV4-1	TGCGCCAGCAGCCAAGATCCGAAATTTTATACAGATACGCAGTATTTT	CASSQDPKFYTDTQYF
.	.	TRBJ2-2	TRBV30	TGTGCCTGGAGTGGGCAGGGGATCGGGGAGCTGTTTTTT	CAWSGQGIGELFF
.	once	TRBJ1-5	TRBV27	TGTGCCAGCAGTTTAGTCAGGGGACAGCCCCAGCATTTT	CASSLVRGQPQHF
.	.	TRBJ2-7	TRBV7-9	TGTGCCAGCAGCGCCGTCACGGCGTCCTACGAGCAGTACTTC	CASSAVTASYEQYF
TRBD2	.	TRBJ2-1	TRBV29-1	TGCAGCGTCGGGACTAACTCCTACAATGAGCAGTTCTTC	CSVGTNSYNEQFF
.	.	TRBJ2-3	TRBV7-7	TGTGCCAGCAGCAGGGGGACTAAAAACACAGATACGCAGTATTTT	CASSRGTKNTDTQYF
TRBD1	.	TRBJ1-2	TRBV4-1	TGCGCCAGCAGCCCTATAGGACAGGTCTATGGCTACACCTTC	CASSPIGQVYGYTF
.	.	TRBJ1-2	TRBV30	TGTGCCTGGAGTCTCGGACACAACTATGGCTACACCTTC	CAWSLGHNYGYTF
.	once	TRBJ1-1	TRBV7-6	TGTGCCAGCAGCCCACCGCCAAACACTGAAGCTTTCTTT	CASSPPPNTEAFF